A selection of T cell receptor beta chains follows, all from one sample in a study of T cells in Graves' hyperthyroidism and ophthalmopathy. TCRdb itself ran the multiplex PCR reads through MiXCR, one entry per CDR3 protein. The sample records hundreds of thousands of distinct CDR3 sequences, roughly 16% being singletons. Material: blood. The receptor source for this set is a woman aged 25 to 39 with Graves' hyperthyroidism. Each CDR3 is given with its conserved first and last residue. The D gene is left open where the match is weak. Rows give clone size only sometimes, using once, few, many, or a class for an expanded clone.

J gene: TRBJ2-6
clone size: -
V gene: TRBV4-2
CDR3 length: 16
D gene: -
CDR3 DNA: TGTGCCAGCAGCCAAGTTTCAGGGTCCGGGGCCAACGTCCTGACTTTC
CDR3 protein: CASSQVSGSGANVLTF

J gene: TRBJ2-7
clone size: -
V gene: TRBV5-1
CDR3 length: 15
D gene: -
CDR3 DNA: TGCGCCAGCAGCGCTGGACTTGACTGGGGCTACGAGCAGTACTTC
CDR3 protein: CASSAGLDWGYEQYF

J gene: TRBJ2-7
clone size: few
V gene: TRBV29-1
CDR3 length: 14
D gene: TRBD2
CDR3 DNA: TGCAGCGTTAAGACTAGCGGGAAGTCCTACGAGCAGTACTTC
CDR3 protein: CSVKTSGKSYEQYF

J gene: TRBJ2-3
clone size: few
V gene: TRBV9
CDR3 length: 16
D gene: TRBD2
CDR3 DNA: TGTGCCAGCAGCTTCCGAGCGGGAGGACCCACAGATACGCAGTATTTT
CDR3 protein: CASSFRAGGPTDTQYF

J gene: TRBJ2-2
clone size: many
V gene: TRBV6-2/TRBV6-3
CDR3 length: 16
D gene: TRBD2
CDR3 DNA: TGTGCCAGCAGTTACGGACTAGCGGGAGGTACCGGGGAGCTGTTTTTT
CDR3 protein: CASSYGLAGGTGELFF

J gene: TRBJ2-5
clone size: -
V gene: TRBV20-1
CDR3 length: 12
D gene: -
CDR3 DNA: TGCAGTGCTAGATCAGACCAAGAGACCCAGTACTTC
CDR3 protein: CSARSDQETQYF

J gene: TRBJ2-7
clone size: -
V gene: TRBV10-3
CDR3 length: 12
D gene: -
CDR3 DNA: TGTGCCATCAGTGCGGGGGTCAACGAGCAGTACTTC
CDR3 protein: CAISAGVNEQYF

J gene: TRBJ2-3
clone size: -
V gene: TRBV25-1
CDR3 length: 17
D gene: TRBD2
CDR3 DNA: TGTGCCAGCAGTGAACCTAAAGCGGGAGCACCCACAGATACGCAGTATTTT
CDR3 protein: CASSEPKAGAPTDTQYF

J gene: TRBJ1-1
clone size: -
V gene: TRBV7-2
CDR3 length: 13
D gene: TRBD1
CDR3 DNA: TGTGCCAGCAGCGCCTCGACAGGGGGCTCAGCTTTCTTT
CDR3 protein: CASSASTGGSAFF

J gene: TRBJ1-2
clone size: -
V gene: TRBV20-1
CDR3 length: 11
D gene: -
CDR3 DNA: TGCAGTGCTAGGCCGATTTATGGCTACACCTTC
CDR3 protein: CSARPIYGYTF

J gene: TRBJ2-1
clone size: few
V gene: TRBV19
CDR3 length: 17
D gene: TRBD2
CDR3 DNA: TGTGCCAGTAGTGTCCATAGCGGGGGGGAAGCGTACAATGAGCAGTTCTTC
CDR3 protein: CASSVHSGGEAYNEQFF

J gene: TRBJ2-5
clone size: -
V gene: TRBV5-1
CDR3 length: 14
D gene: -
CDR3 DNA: TGCGCCAGCAGCTTGGACGGCGACAGAGAGACCCAGTACTTC
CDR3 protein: CASSLDGDRETQYF

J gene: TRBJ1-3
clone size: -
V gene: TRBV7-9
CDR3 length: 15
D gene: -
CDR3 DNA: TGTGCCAGCAAGGGGGTGGGTTTCTCTGGAAACACCATATATTTT
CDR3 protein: CASKGVGFSGNTIYF

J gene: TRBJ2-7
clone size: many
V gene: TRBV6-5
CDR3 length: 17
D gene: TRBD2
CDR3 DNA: TGTGCCAGCAGTTACTCAGGGCTAGCGGGTTTAGTTGACGAGCAGTACTTC
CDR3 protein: CASSYSGLAGLVDEQYF

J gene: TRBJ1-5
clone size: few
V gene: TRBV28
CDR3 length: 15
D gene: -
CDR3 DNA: TGTGCCAGCAGTTTTTCTATTGGAGGTAATCAGCCCCAGCATTTT
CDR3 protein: CASSFSIGGNQPQHF

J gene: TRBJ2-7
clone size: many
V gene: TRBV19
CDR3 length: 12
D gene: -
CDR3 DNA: TGTGCCAGTAGACAACTACCGGGACAGCAGTACTTC
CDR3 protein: CASRQLPGQQYF

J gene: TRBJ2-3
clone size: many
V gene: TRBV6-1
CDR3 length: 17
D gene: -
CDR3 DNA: TGTGCCAGCAGTTATTACGGCGCACTGAGTGCTTCGGATACGCAGTATTTT
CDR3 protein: CASSYYGALSASDTQYF

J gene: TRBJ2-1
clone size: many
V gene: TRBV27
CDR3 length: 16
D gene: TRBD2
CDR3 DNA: TGTGCCAGCAGTTCCGCAACTAGCGCCAGCTACAATGAGCAGTTCTTC
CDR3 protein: CASSSATSASYNEQFF

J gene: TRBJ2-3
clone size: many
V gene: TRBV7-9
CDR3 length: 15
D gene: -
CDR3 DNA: TGTGCCAGCAGCCATTCAACTAGTCACACAGATACGCAGTATTTT
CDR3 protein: CASSHSTSHTDTQYF

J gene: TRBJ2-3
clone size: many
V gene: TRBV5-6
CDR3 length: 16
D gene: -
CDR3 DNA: TGTGCCAGCAGCTTACAGGGAAATTCTGGCACAGATACGCAGTATTTT
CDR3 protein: CASSLQGNSGTDTQYF

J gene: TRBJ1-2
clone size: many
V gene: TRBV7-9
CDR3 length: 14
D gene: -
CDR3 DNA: TGTGCCAGCAGCTTAGGCTTACAGGGCTATGGCTACACCTTC
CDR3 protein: CASSLGLQGYGYTF

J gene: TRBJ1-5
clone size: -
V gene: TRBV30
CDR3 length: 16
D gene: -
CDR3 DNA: TGTGCCTGCACAAGCCAGGGGCCTCGAAGCAATCAGCCCCAGCATTTT
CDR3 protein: CACTSQGPRSNQPQHF

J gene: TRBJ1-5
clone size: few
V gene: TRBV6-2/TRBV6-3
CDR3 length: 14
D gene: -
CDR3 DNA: TGTGCCAGCAGTTTCTCTTTAGGCTCTCAGCCCCAGCATTTT
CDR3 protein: CASSFSLGSQPQHF

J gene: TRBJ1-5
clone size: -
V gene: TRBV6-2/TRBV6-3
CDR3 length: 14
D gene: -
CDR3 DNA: TGTGCCAGCAGTTTAAACTTGGTGAATCAGCCCCAGCATTTT
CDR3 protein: CASSLNLVNQPQHF

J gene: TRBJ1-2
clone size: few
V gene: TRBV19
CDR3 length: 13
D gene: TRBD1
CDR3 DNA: TGTGCCAGTTCGACAGGGCAGAGCTATGGCTACACCTTC
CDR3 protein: CASSTGQSYGYTF

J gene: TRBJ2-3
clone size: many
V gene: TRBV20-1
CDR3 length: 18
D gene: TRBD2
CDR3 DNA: TGCAGTGCTGGGACTCCTAGCGGGAGGGCCGCTAGCACAGATACGCAGTATTTT
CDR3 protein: CSAGTPSGRAASTDTQYF

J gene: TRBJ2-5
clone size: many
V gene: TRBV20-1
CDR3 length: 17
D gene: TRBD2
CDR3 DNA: TGCAGTGCTAACGGTGGACTAGCGGGAGGGCCAGTGGAGACCCAGTACTTC
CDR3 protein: CSANGGLAGGPVETQYF

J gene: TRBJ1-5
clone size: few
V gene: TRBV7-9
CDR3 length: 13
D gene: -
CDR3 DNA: TGTGCCAGCAGCTTAGAAGCGGGGCAGCCCCAGCATTTT
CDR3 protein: CASSLEAGQPQHF

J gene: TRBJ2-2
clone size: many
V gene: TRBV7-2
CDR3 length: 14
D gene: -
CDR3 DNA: TGTGCCAGCAGCTTAGTACCGAACACCGGGGAGCTGTTTTTT
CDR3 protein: CASSLVPNTGELFF

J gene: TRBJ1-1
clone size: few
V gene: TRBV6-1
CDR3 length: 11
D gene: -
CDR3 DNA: TGTGCCAGCAGTCGCCAGTGGGGAGCTTTCTTT
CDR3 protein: CASSRQWGAFF

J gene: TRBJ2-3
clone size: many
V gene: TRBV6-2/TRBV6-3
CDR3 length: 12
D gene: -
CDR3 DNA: TGTGCCAGCAGCTATCGCACAGATACGCAGTATTTT
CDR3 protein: CASSYRTDTQYF

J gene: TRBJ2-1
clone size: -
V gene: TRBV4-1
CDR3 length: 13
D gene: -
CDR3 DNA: TGCGCCAGCAGCCAAGTTGGTCTAGCGGAGCAGTTCTTC
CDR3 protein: CASSQVGLAEQFF

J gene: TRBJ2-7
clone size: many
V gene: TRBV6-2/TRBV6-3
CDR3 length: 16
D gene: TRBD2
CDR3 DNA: TGTGCCAGCAGACACCTCCCGCGGGGGTTAAACTACGAGCAGTACTTC
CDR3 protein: CASRHLPRGLNYEQYF

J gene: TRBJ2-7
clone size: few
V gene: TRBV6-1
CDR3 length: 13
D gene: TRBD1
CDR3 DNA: TGTGCCAGCACCAGACAGGGGAAGTATGAGCAGTACTTC
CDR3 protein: CASTRQGKYEQYF

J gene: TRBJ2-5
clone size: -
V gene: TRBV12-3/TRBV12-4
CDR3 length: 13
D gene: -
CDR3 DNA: TGTGCCAGCAGCGTATGGGGGTCAGAGACCCAGTACTTC
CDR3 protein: CASSVWGSETQYF

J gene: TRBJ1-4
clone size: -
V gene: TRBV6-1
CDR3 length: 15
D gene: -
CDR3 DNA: TGTGCCAGCAGTCCCCCCGGGACAAGAAGAGAAAAACTGTTTTTT
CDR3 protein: CASSPPGTRREKLFF

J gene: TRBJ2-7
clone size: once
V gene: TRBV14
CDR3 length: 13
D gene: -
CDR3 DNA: TGTGCCAGCATTAGGACACCCTCCTACGAGCAGTACTTC
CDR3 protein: CASIRTPSYEQYF

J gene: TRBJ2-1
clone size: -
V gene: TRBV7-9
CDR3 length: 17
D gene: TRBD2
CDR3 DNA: TGTGCCAGCAGCCTCATCCATAGCGGGAGGAATTTGGTTGAGCAGTTCTTC
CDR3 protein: CASSLIHSGRNLVEQFF

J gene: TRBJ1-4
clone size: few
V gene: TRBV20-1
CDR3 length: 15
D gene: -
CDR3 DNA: TGCAGTGCGAGAATGGGGCTGACTCATAATGAAAAACTGTTTTTT
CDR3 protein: CSARMGLTHNEKLFF

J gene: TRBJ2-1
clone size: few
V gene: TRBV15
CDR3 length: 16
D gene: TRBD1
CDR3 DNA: TGTGCCACCAGCCGAACGGGGGACAGGGGCTACAATGAGCAGTTCTTC
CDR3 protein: CATSRTGDRGYNEQFF